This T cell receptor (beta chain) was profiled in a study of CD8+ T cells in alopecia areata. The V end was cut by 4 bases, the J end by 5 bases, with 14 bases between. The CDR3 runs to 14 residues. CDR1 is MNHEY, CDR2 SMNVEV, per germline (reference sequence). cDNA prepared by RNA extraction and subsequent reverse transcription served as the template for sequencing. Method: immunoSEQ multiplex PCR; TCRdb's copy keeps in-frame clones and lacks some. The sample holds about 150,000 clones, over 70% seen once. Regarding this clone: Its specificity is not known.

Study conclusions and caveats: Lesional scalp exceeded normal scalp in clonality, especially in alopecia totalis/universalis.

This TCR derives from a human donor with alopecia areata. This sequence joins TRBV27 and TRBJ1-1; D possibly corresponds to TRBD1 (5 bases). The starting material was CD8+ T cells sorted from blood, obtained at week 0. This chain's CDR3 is CASSWAGGRTEAFF. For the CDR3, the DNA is TGTGCCAGCAGTTGGGCCGGGGGGAGGACTGAAGCTTTCTTT.